This T cell receptor beta chain is from a study of lymphopenia after photon versus proton radiotherapy. Study outcomes and limitations: Larger post-nadir TCR diversity loss correlated inversely with survival in deceased patients. Photon-treated patients lost naive T cells and TCR diversity; proton-treated stayed stable. After the lymphocyte nadir, photon-treated repertoires showed oligoclonal expansion, especially of CD8+ Temra cells.

CDR1 MDHEN and CDR2 SYDVKM come from the germline V gene. CDR3 length: 18 residues. V dropped 2 bases and J dropped 0 bases, with 19 bases sitting between them. The table came from immunoSEQ multiplex PCR; TCRdb's copy has only in-frame clones and leaves some out. The table shows some 41,000 clones, with 85% to 90% occurring only once. Concerning this clone itself: Its specificity is not known.

The sequencing here drew on peripheral blood, taken from a patient treated with photon-based radiotherapy. This receptor was taken from a man in his fifties with gastric cancer. The chain is built from TRBV28 and TRBJ1-1, with D possibly TRBD1 on 6 matching bases. CDR3 DNA sequence: TGTGCCAGCAGTTTACCGGGGGCGATGGTGGAACTGAACACTGAAGCTTTCTTT. Encoded protein: CASSLPGAMVELNTEAFF.